This TCR beta chain was retrieved from a study of T cells after posttransplantation cyclophosphamide. Study observations and caveats: Recipient CMV seropositivity and CMV reactivation strongly tracked TRB clonality.

About this clone itself: The antigen is unknown.

Generated by immunoSEQ multiplex PCR, the TCRdb table keeps only in-frame clones and is missing some. The top ten clones hold around 0.25% of a sample with 7,500 to 10,000 clones, more than 95% of them seen once. Cells defined as naive were viable CD3+CD4+ or CD3+CD8+ and CCR7+CD45RA+CD45RO-CD95-CD27+CD28+. This related bone marrow graft donor gave peripheral blood on the day of marrow donation. There are 14 residues in the CDR3. Germline V gives CDR1 SNHLY, CDR2 FYNNEI. V lost 6 bases and J lost 4; bases outside the gene matches: 6. J is TRBJ2-4 and V is TRBV2; 7 nucleotides align to TRBD2. Sample: naive CD4+ T cells sorted from PBMCs. The sequence came from a woman in her sixties or seventies in good health, CMV-negative, and a related stem cell transplant donor. As DNA, the CDR3 is TGTGCCAGCAGGAGTGCCGGGGGGAAAAACATTCAGTACTTC. Its protein product is CASRSAGGKNIQYF.